This T cell receptor beta chain was sequenced in a study of early T cells in non-severe SARS-CoV-2 infection. At the level of the study: Sequencing input comprised bulk RNA from unsorted whole blood; chain pairing was not available. Whole-study findings and limits: Anti-spike CD8 specificities were favored by VDJdb matching, whose results missed private and CD4 specificities.

MiXCR was run by TCRdb on the 5' RACE reads, yielding one entry per CDR3 protein. The sample gives 33,000 or so distinct CDR3 sequences, around 6% of which show up once; 7% to 9.5% is in the top ten. Germline assignment: CDR1 MNHEY and CDR2 SVGAGI. The CDR3 sequence is 13 residues long. Trimming removed 6 bases from V and 4 bases from J, with 11 bases in between. This clonotype was seen ten or more times. The antigen is not known. This clonotype originated in an adult who was a healthcare worker with PCR-confirmed SARS-CoV-2 infection or an uninfected control (not recorded which). Sequences were obtained from whole blood. The chain links TRBV6-5 to TRBJ2-3, with D uncertain. DNA of the CDR3: TGTGCCAGCAGCCGGTCGGTCCCAGATACGCAGTATTTT. This codes for CASSRSVPDTQYF.